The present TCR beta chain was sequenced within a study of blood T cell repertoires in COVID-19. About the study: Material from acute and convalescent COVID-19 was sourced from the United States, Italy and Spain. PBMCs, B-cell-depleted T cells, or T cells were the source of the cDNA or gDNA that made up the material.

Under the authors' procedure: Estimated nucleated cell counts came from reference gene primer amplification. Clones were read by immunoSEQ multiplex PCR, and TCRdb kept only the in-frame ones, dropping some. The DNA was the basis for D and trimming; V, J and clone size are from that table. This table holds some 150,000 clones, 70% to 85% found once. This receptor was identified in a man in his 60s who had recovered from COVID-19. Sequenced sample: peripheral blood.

The CDR3 region has the DNA TGTGCCAGCAGCCAAATGAGTTACGGCTATGGCTACACCTTC. Residues: CASSQMSYGYGYTF. The chain couples TRBV16 to TRBJ1-2; D unclear. Germline values: CDR1 KGHSY, CDR2 FQNENV. The V gene lost 2 bases and the J gene lost 4 bases, with 11 bases spanning the gap. This CDR3 region has 14 residues.